This is a list of T cell receptor beta chains from one sample in a study of blood T cell repertoires in COVID-19. Clones were read by immunoSEQ multiplex PCR, and TCRdb kept only the in-frame ones, dropping some. The sample shows roughly 430,000 clones, roughly 90% of them seen only once. Sequenced: PBMCs or T cells enriched from blood (not recorded which). These receptors originate from a woman in her thirties or forties with acute COVID-19. Each CDR3 is given with its conserved first and last residue. The D gene is left open where the match is weak. Clone size is not always given. Where it is, it says once, few, many or a class for expanded clones.

d_call j_call clone_size v_call cdr3_aa cdr3_nt
TRBD1 TRBJ1-6 few TRBV2 CASSVQGVDSPLHF TGTGCCAGCAGTGTCCAGGGGGTGGATTCACCCCTCCACTTT
TRBD2 TRBJ2-1 NA TRBV5-1 CASSSLAGALNEQFF TGCGCCAGCAGCTCCCTAGCGGGGGCCCTCAATGAGCAGTTCTTC
TRBD2 TRBJ2-2 NA TRBV5-1 CASSLGLAGELFF TGCGCCAGCAGCCTGGGACTAGCCGGGGAGCTGTTTTTT
TRBD2 TRBJ2-3 NA TRBV7-9 CASSLGIAGGFDTQYF TGTGCCAGCAGCTTAGGAATAGCGGGGGGTTTTGATACGCAGTATTTT
TRBD2 TRBJ2-7 NA TRBV7-8 CASSPNLAGGYEQYF TGTGCCAGCAGCCCTAATCTAGCGGGGGGTTACGAGCAGTACTTC
TRBD2 TRBJ2-1 NA TRBV5-4 CASSPRSGLAGNEQFF TGTGCCAGCAGCCCGAGGTCGGGACTAGCGGGCAATGAGCAGTTCTTC
NA TRBJ1-5 NA TRBV6-5 CASIPGQANQPQHF TGTGCCAGCATTCCGGGACAAGCAAATCAGCCCCAGCATTTT
NA TRBJ1-2 NA TRBV6-5 CATKADNYGYTF TGTGCCACCAAAGCTGATAACTATGGCTACACCTTC
NA TRBJ1-3 once TRBV5-1 CASSPKGTPSSGNTIYF TGCGCCAGCAGCCCGAAGGGGACACCCAGCTCTGGAAACACCATATATTTT
TRBD1 TRBJ1-2 NA TRBV5-4 CASSGPNRGQFQGYTF TGTGCCAGCAGCGGACCCAACAGGGGACAATTTCAAGGCTACACCTTC
TRBD2 TRBJ2-5 NA TRBV9 CASSSRLAEETQYF TGTGCCAGCAGCTCACGACTAGCGGAAGAGACCCAGTACTTC
NA TRBJ1-2 NA TRBV3-1/TRBV3-2 CASSQDAGNYGYTF TGTGCCAGCAGCCAGGATGCAGGGAACTATGGCTACACCTTC
NA TRBJ1-2 NA TRBV30 CAWSVQGRGVGYTF TGTGCCTGGAGTGTACAGGGTCGGGGGGTTGGCTACACCTTC
NA TRBJ1-4 NA TRBV11-2 CASSLESPDTEKLFF TGTGCCAGCAGCTTAGAATCCCCGGACACCGAAAAACTGTTTTTT
TRBD1 TRBJ1-2 NA TRBV9 CASSIRQGPGLGGYTF TGTGCCAGCAGCATCCGACAGGGGCCTGGGCTTGGTGGCTACACCTTC
NA TRBJ1-5 NA TRBV10-3 CAISVHRADQPQHF TGTGCCATCAGTGTCCACAGGGCCGATCAGCCCCAGCATTTT
NA TRBJ2-7 once TRBV5-1 CASSTGTPSEQYF TGCGCCAGCAGCACAGGGACCCCCTCCGAGCAGTACTTC
TRBD1 TRBJ1-1 NA TRBV5-1 CASSLYPGQGTEAFF TGCGCCAGCAGCTTGTACCCGGGACAGGGCACTGAAGCTTTCTTT
TRBD1 TRBJ1-2 NA TRBV3-1/TRBV3-2 CASSDRGPYGYTF TGTGCCAGCAGCGACAGGGGACCTTATGGCTACACCTTC
TRBD1 TRBJ2-2 NA TRBV3-1/TRBV3-2 CASSPTGGAGTGELFF TGTGCCAGCAGCCCTACAGGGGGCGCCGGCACCGGGGAGCTGTTTTTT
NA TRBJ1-4 NA TRBV27 CASSLGPDEKLFF TGTGCCAGCAGTTTAGGGCCGGATGAAAAACTGTTTTTT
TRBD2 TRBJ2-7 NA TRBV9 CASSVDGGRGAYEQYF TGTGCCAGCAGCGTAGACGGCGGGAGAGGGGCCTACGAGCAGTACTTC
TRBD1 TRBJ1-4 NA TRBV5-8 CASSIGQGEKLFF TGTGCCAGCAGCATAGGACAGGGGGAAAAACTGTTTTTT
NA TRBJ2-3 NA TRBV27 CASSSIVTSFTDTQYF TGTGCCAGCAGTTCTATAGTTACTAGCTTCACAGATACGCAGTATTTT
TRBD1 TRBJ1-2 NA TRBV5-1 CASSMAGTGGGGYTF TGCGCCAGCAGCATGGCCGGGACAGGCGGGGGTGGCTACACCTTC
TRBD1 TRBJ1-2 NA TRBV3-1/TRBV3-2 CASSPGQSYGYTF TGTGCCAGCAGCCCGGGACAGAGCTATGGCTACACCTTC
NA TRBJ1-1 NA TRBV27 CASSSRPGKTMNTEAFF TGTGCCAGCAGTTCTCGCCCAGGGAAAACCATGAACACTGAAGCTTTCTTT
NA TRBJ2-5 NA TRBV5-8 CASSLGQDDQETQYF TGTGCCAGCAGCCTGGGACAAGATGACCAAGAGACCCAGTACTTC
TRBD2 TRBJ2-5 NA TRBV28 CASTWTSGQETQYF TGTGCCAGCACCTGGACTAGCGGCCAAGAGACCCAGTACTTC
TRBD1 TRBJ1-2 NA TRBV6-6 CASSLLSGTGVVYGYTF TGTGCCAGCAGTCTCCTCTCCGGGACAGGGGTAGTCTATGGCTACACCTTC
TRBD1 TRBJ1-5 NA TRBV7-2 CASSSTGTQPQHF TGTGCCAGCAGCTCGACAGGGACTCAGCCCCAGCATTTT
NA TRBJ1-2 NA TRBV7-9 CASSAHTPVNYGYTF TGTGCCAGCAGCGCCCACACCCCCGTTAACTATGGCTACACCTTC